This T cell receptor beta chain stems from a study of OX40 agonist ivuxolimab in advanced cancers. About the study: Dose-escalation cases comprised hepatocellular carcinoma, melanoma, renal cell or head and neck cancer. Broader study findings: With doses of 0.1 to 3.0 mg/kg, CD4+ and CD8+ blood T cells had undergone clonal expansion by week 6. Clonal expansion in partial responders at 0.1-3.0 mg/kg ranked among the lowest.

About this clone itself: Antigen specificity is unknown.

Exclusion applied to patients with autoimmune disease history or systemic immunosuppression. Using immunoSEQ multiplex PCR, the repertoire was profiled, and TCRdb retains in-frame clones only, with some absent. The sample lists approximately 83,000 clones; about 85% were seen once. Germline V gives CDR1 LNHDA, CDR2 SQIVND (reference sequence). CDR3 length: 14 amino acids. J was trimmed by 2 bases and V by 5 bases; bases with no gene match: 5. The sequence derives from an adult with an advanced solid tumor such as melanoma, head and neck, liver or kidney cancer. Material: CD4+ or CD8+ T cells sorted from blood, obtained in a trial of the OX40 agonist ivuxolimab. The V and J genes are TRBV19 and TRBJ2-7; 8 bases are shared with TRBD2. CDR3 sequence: CASSLTSGAYEQYF. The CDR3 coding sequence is TGTGCCAGTAGTCTTACTAGCGGAGCCTACGAGCAGTACTTC.